The 30 T cell receptor beta chains below come from one sample, sequenced in a study of spatial heterogeneity in lung cancer. TCRdb itself ran the 5' RACE reads through MiXCR, one entry per CDR3 protein. Seen here are around 60,000 distinct CDR3 sequences, about 8% observed once, and the top ten hold roughly 16%. Time point here: sample taken at primary tumor resection. Whole RNA, isolated from tumor, nontumor lung or frozen PBMC, was sequenced without prior sorting. The sample here was PBMCs, taken at surgery. The receptors were gathered from a female donor with early-stage non-small cell lung cancer.

This clonotype was detected many times. Germline and junction disagree at one end, which may indicate a read error. This chain uses TRBV6-6 with TRBJ2-1; D uncertain. CDR1 and CDR2 from the germline V gene are MNHNY and SVGAGI (reference sequence). The CDR3 totals 13 residues. The CDR3 nucleotides read TGTGCCAGCAGCTACTCCTTCGACACTGAGCAGTTCTTC. Translating gives CASSYSFDTEQFF.

The sample holds many counts of this clonotype. This sequence joins TRBV5-1 and TRBJ2-5, with TRBD2 identical over 11 bases. V shed 4 bases, J shed 1 base, and the junction held 6 bases outside the gene matches. The CDR3 loop spans 16 amino acids. Germline lookup yields CDR1 SGHRS and CDR2 YFSETQ. CDR3 protein: CASSRPSGRLQETQYF. For the CDR3, the DNA is TGCGCCAGCAGCCGACCTAGCGGGAGGCTCCAAGAGACCCAGTACTTC.

This clonotype has ten or more counts. The chain couples TRBV9 to TRBJ2-1; either TRBD1 or TRBD2 may fit D (5 bases each). CDR1 is SGDLS, CDR2 YYNGEE, per germline. The V and J ends lost 3 bases and 1 base respectively, with 11 bases between them. The CDR3 contains 15 residues. The chain's CDR3 is CASSAGTASYNEQFF. The CDR3 nucleotides are TGTGCCAGCAGCGCCGGGACGGCATCCTACAATGAGCAGTTCTTC.

Points on this clonotype: A much bigger clone sits one base away, suggesting this may be a read error. V is TRBV7-9 and J is TRBJ1-1; no reliable D call. The CDR3 runs 14 residues. V lost 7 bases, J lost 0 bases, and 12 bases lay in between. Germline assignment: CDR1 SEHNR and CDR2 FQNEAQ (reference sequence). In nucleotides, the CDR3 is TGTGCCAGCAACCCCGGACCGCTGAACACTGAAGCTTTCTTT. Encoded protein: CASNPGPLNTEAFF.

The V and J genes are TRBV28 and TRBJ2-1; 7 bases fit TRBD2. The V segment lost 5 bases and the J segment 0 bases; nucleotides outside the gene matches: 16. Germline assignment: CDR1 MDHEN and CDR2 SYDVKM. CDR3 size: 19 residues. CDR3 DNA: TGTGCCAGCAGTCCCCCGCTCGGGCTAGCGGATCTCTCCTACAATGAGCAGTTCTTC. Translated, it gives CASSPPLGLADLSYNEQFF.

This clonotype was recorded at least ten times. This chain connects TRBV28 to TRBJ1-3; no clear D gene. The V gene's germline CDR1 is MDHEN and CDR2 SYDVKM. Deletions cut 2 bases from V and 0 bases from J, with 5 bases between. This CDR3 region has 14 residues. The CDR3: CASSLQVSGNTIYF. CDR3 DNA: TGTGCCAGCAGTTTACAGGTCTCTGGAAACACCATATATTTT.

Ten or more counts support this clonotype. The chain links TRBV30 to TRBJ2-7; D remains ambiguous. CDR1 GTSNPN and CDR2 SVGIG come from the germline V gene (reference sequence). This CDR3 has 12 amino acids. Trimming removed 5 bases from V and 2 bases from J, with 10 bases in between. The CDR3 sequence: CAWGVQAYEQYV. The CDR3 nucleotides are TGTGCCTGGGGCGTTCAGGCCTACGAGCAGTACGTC.

This clonotype was counted at least ten times. The chain has TRBV24-1 and TRBJ2-1; D is possibly TRBD2 (5 bases). Germline values: CDR1 KGHDR, CDR2 SFDVKD. The CDR3 totals 13 residues. V dropped 4 bases and J dropped 6 bases, with 9 bases sitting between them. The CDR3 DNA reads TGTGCCACCAGTGACCATGGACTCAATGAGCAGTTCTTC. It is translated as CATSDHGLNEQFF.

The chain has TRBV27 and TRBJ2-1; TRBD2 agrees at 12 bases. The germline V gene has CDR1 MNHEY and CDR2 SMNVEV (reference sequence). The CDR3 runs to 15 residues. Trimming removed 2 bases from V and 5 bases from J; junction bases left unmatched: 1. This chain's CDR3 is CASSLRLAGDNEQFF. DNA of the CDR3: TGTGCCAGCAGTTTACGACTAGCGGGGGACAATGAGCAGTTCTTC.

This clonotype was seen ten or more times. The chain couples TRBV7-9 to TRBJ2-1; D is undetermined. CDR3 length: 13 residues. CDR1 is SEHNR and CDR2 is FQNEAQ in the germline V gene (reference sequence). The germline V and J ends were trimmed by 10 bases and 0 bases, with 10 bases remaining between them. The CDR3 nucleotides are TGTGCCATTACCCCGAGCTCCTACAATGAGCAGTTCTTC. Translated, it gives CAITPSSYNEQFF.

This clonotype was observed a few times. J is TRBJ1-4 and V is TRBV2; D gene unclear. The germline V gene has CDR1 SNHLY and CDR2 FYNNEI. V was trimmed by 5 bases and J by 0 bases, leaving 10 bases between them. The CDR3 has 15 residues. The CDR3 spells CASSQVGTTNEKLFF. CDR3 nucleotides: TGTGCCAGCAGTCAGGTCGGAACAACTAATGAAAAACTGTTTTTT.

In its sample, this clonotype was seen many times. This chain's CDR3 is CSARAPGTAYGYTF. The CDR3 DNA follows: TGCAGTGCTAGAGCCCCCGGGACAGCCTATGGCTACACCTTC. The rearrangement joins TRBV20-1 to TRBJ1-2; 7 bases align to TRBD1. J lost 4 bases, V lost 1 base, and 6 bases had no gene match. The CDR3 covers 14 residues. The germline V gene has CDR1 DFQATT and CDR2 SNEGSKA (reference sequence).

The chain employs TRBV28 and TRBJ2-7; TRBD1 matches at 10 bases. Trimming cost V 6 bases and J 3 bases; bases outside gene matches: 2. Germline values: CDR1 MDHEN, CDR2 SYDVKM. The CDR3 length is 13 residues. DNA for the CDR3: TGTGCCAGCAGCCGGACAGGGGGCTACGAGCAGTACTTC. This gives the protein CASSRTGGYEQYF.

This clonotype was seen repeatedly, ten times or more. V is TRBV5-5 and J is TRBJ2-2; 12 bases align to TRBD2. Unmatched junction bases numbered 5, after V lost 0 bases and J lost 2 bases. CDR3 length: 18 residues. Germline lookup yields CDR1 SGHKS and CDR2 YYEKEE (reference sequence). CDR3 loop: CASSLVASGRANTGELFF. The CDR3 DNA sequence: TGTGCCAGCAGCTTGGTGGCTAGCGGGAGGGCCAACACCGGGGAGCTGTTTTTT.

The rearrangement joins TRBV5-6 to TRBJ2-3; 11 nucleotides agree with TRBD2. The CDR3 totals 21 residues. After removal of 2 bases from V and 2 bases from J, the junction contained 19 bases not matched to a gene. The germline CDR1 and CDR2 sequences are SGHDT and YYEEEE. The CDR3: CASSLVGLLAGGPTPTDTQYF. The CDR3 nucleotides read TGTGCCAGCAGCTTAGTAGGTTTGCTAGCGGGGGGCCCTACCCCCACAGATACGCAGTATTTT.

This clonotype was counted ten times or more. The chain links TRBV19 to TRBJ2-2, with D possibly matching TRBD1 (5 bases). Germline V gives CDR1 LNHDA, CDR2 SQIVND (reference sequence). Trimming shortened V by 3 bases and J by 7 bases, and 12 bases separated the two germline ends. The CDR3 totals 14 residues. The CDR3 bases are TGTGCCAGTAGTATTCTGCAGGGTGGCGGGGAGCTGTTTTTT. This translates into CASSILQGGGELFF.

This clonotype occurred a few times. The chain has TRBV20-1 and TRBJ2-7; D is undetermined. Germline V gene data show CDR1 as DFQATT and CDR2 as SNEGSKA (reference sequence). Between the trimmed V and J ends, which lost 6 bases and 0 bases, there was a span of 12 bases. The CDR3 runs 13 residues. CDR3 in DNA: TGCAGTGCCCCGGGCCCTAGCTCCTACGAGCAGTACTTC. As protein: CSAPGPSSYEQYF.

This chain links TRBV15 with TRBJ2-7; D gene ambiguous. Trimming cost V 0 bases and J 3 bases, with 18 bases left between them. This CDR3 is 17 amino acids long. Per the germline V gene, CDR1 is LNHNV and CDR2 is YYDKDF (reference sequence). The CDR3 DNA reads as TGTGCCACCAGCAGAGATCTTTGGACGCAAGTTGTCTACGAGCAGTACTTC. Translation: CATSRDLWTQVVYEQYF.

This clonotype was observed at least ten times. This rearrangement joins TRBV5-1 to TRBJ2-3, with a possible D match to TRBD2 (6 bases). V was clipped by 4 bases and J by 1 base, with 10 bases between them. Germline loops: CDR1 SGHRS, CDR2 YFSETQ. CDR3 size: 14 residues. The CDR3, as DNA: TGCGCCAGCAGCCAGCGGGTGCGCACAGATACGCAGTATTTT. Translating gives CASSQRVRTDTQYF.

V is TRBV18 and J is TRBJ1-2; D unresolved. Germline CDR1 is KGHSH and CDR2 is LQKENI. The CDR3 has 14 amino acids. The V gene lost 3 bases and the J gene lost 3 bases, with 11 bases spanning the gap. CDR3 loop: CASSPEGGYYGYTF. The CDR3 DNA follows: TGTGCCAGCTCACCTGAGGGAGGATACTATGGCTACACCTTC.

This clonotype came up many times. The chain links TRBV6-5 to TRBJ2-3; a weak D match, TRBD2 (5 bases). The V end lost 0 bases, the J end lost 12 bases, and 13 bases lay between the germline ends. CDR3 length: 13 residues. Germline CDR1 reads MNHEY; CDR2 reads SVGAGI. The CDR3 is CASSYSKWEKQYF. CDR3 bases: TGTGCCAGCAGTTACTCGAAGTGGGAGAAACAGTATTTT.

The chain uses TRBV6-1 and TRBJ2-1; 8 nucleotides align to TRBD2. This CDR3 region has 14 residues. V lost 2 bases and J lost 6; bases outside the gene matches: 3. From germline, CDR1 is MNHNS and CDR2 SASEGT. The CDR3 sequence is CASSEQLAANEQFF. CDR3 DNA: TGTGCCAGCAGTGAACAACTAGCGGCCAATGAGCAGTTCTTC.

The CDR3 protein is CSARDTLSNQPQHF. CDR3 DNA: TGCAGTGCTAGGGACACCCTGAGCAATCAGCCCCAGCATTTT. The chain recombines TRBV20-1 with TRBJ1-5; possibly TRBD1 for D (5 bases). CDR3 size: 14 residues. With 3 bases removed from V and 1 base from J, the gap between germline ends came to 10 bases. Germline loops: CDR1 DFQATT, CDR2 SNEGSKA (reference sequence).

The table lists this clonotype with many counts. The chain joins TRBV7-2 to TRBJ1-2; TRBD1 agrees at 11 bases. The CDR3 loop spans 17 amino acids. CDR1 and CDR2 (germline): SGHTA, FQGNSA. The trim removed 3 bases at V and 8 bases at J, leaving 14 bases unmatched. CDR3 sequence: CASSFRTGGRISAGYTF. DNA for the CDR3: TGTGCCAGCAGCTTCCGGACAGGGGGCCGGATTAGCGCGGGCTACACCTTC.

This clonotype was counted a few times. The V call is TRBV7-2, the J call TRBJ2-7; D tentatively fits TRBD1 or TRBD2 (5 bases each). CDR1 and CDR2 (germline): SGHTA, FQGNSA. CDR3 size: 14 residues. V was shortened by 2 bases and J by 5 bases, with 13 bases between the two germline ends. Written as DNA, the CDR3 is TGTGCCAGCAGCTTAACTAGTGGGGCCAACGAGCAGTACTTC. Residues: CASSLTSGANEQYF.

This clonotype came up many times. This sequence joins TRBV27 and TRBJ2-7; 8 bases align to TRBD1. Looked up from germline, CDR1 is MNHEY and CDR2 is SMNVEV (reference sequence). With V trimmed by 5 bases and J by 2 bases, 8 bases remained unmatched. This CDR3 contains 15 residues. CDR3 residues: CASSTPDRGTYEQYF. Written as DNA, the CDR3 is TGTGCCAGCAGTACTCCAGACAGGGGTACCTACGAGCAGTACTTC.

About this clonotype itself: Sequence at one end of the junction differs from germline and may be a read error. The V and J genes are TRBV5-1 and TRBJ2-7; perhaps TRBD2 as D (5 bases). The CDR3 sequence is 15 residues long. Germline CDR1 is SGHRS and CDR2 is YFSETQ. The CDR3 bases are TGCGCCAGCAGCCCGGACTCCCGGCGGACCTACGAGCGGTACTTC. Encoded protein: CASSPDSRRTYERYF.

J is TRBJ1-2 and V is TRBV6-6; the match to TRBD1 covers 7 bases. Germline V lookup: CDR1 MNHNY, CDR2 SVGAGI (reference sequence). The CDR3 totals 12 residues. The junction had 1 base not matched to a gene; V was cut back by 5 bases and J by 4 bases. The CDR3 sequence: CASSRDSYGYTF. In nucleotides, the CDR3 is TGTGCCAGCAGTAGGGACAGCTATGGCTACACCTTC.

There are many counts of this clonotype. V and J are TRBV15 and TRBJ2-1, with D possibly called TRBD1 or TRBD2 (5 bases each). Per the germline V gene, CDR1 is LNHNV and CDR2 is YYDKDF (reference sequence). The CDR3 sequence is 15 residues long. V lost 3 bases to trimming and J lost 6 bases, with 15 bases between them. CDR3 in amino acids: CATSRAVGGGNEQFF. The CDR3, as DNA: TGTGCCACCAGCAGGGCCGTAGGTGGGGGCAATGAGCAGTTCTTC.

This clonotype was counted many times. The CDR3: CASSLRAVAGELFF. CDR3 DNA: TGTGCCAGCAGCTTAAGGGCAGTTGCCGGGGAGCTGTTTTTT. The chain joins TRBV7-2 to TRBJ2-2, with no clear D. The CDR3 is 14 residues long. CDR1 is SGHTA and CDR2 is FQGNSA in the germline V gene. Deletions cut 2 bases from V and 6 bases from J, with 10 bases between.